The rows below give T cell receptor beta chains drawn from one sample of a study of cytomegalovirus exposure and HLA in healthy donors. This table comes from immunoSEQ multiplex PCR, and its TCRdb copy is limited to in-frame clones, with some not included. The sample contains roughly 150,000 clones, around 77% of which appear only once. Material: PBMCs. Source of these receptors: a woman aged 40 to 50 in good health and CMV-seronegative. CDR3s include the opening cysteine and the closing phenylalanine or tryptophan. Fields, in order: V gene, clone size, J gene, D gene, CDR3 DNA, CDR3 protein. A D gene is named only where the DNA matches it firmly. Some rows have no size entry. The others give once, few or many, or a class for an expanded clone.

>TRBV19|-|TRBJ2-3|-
TGTGCCAGTAGTAATATCGGGGGCACAGATACGCAGTATTTT
CASSNIGGTDTQYF
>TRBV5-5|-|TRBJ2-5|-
TGTGCCAGCAGCTTGGACAGGGACCCCCAGTACTTC
CASSLDRDPQYF
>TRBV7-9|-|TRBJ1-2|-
TGTGCCAGCAGCCTTGGACTGATTTATGGCTACACCTTC
CASSLGLIYGYTF
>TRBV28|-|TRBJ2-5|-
TGTGCCAGCAGTTTTGGCCTTCCCAAAGAGACCCAGTACTTC
CASSFGLPKETQYF
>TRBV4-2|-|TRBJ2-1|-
TGTGCCAGCAGCCAAGATCGGTTCAATGAGCAGTTCTTC
CASSQDRFNEQFF
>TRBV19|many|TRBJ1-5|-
TGTGCCAGTACCATAGTGCCCCAGGGGATGGGCAATCAGCCCCAGCATTTT
CASTIVPQGMGNQPQHF
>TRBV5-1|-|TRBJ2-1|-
TGCGCCAGCAGCACCCAAAGGGGTAATGAGCAGTTCTTC
CASSTQRGNEQFF
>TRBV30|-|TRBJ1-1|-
TGTGCCTGGAGCCCGGGAGTAACTGAAGCTTTCTTT
CAWSPGVTEAFF
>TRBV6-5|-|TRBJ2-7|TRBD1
TGTGCCAGCAGCCGCGCCGGGACAGAATTCTACGAGCAGTACTTC
CASSRAGTEFYEQYF
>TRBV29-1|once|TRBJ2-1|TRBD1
TGCAGCGGTCAAGGGACAGGGGGTAATGAGCAGTTCTTC
CSGQGTGGNEQFF
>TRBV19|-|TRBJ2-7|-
TGTGCCAGTAGTAGGACAGTCTCGAACGAGCAGTACTTC
CASSRTVSNEQYF
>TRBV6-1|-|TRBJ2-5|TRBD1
TGTGCCAGCAGTGAACAGCAGGGACAGGGGTCAGAGACCCAGTACTTC
CASSEQQGQGSETQYF
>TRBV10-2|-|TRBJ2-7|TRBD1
TGCGCCAGCAGTGGGGGGACAGGGGGCGACGAGCAGTACTTC
CASSGGTGGDEQYF
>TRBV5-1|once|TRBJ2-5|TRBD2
TGCGCCAGCAGCCCGATGGGGGGGCAAGAGACCCAGTACTTC
CASSPMGGQETQYF
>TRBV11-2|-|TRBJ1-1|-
TGTGCCAGCAGCTTAGACTACACTGAAGCTTTCTTT
CASSLDYTEAFF
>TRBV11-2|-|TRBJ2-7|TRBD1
TGTGCCAGCAGCCACGACAGGGGCTACGAGCAGTACTTC
CASSHDRGYEQYF
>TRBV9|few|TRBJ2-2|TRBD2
TGTGCCAGCAGCGTAGATAGCGGGAGCAACACCGGGGAGCTGTTTTTT
CASSVDSGSNTGELFF
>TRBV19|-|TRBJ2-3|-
TGTGCCAGTAGTATTAGGGGAGATACGCAGTATTTT
CASSIRGDTQYF
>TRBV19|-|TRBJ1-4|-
TGTGCCAGTAGCCATCAACAGGGTGGGGATGAAAAACTGTTTTTT
CASSHQQGGDEKLFF
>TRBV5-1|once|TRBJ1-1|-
TGCGCCAGCAGCTTGGTAACTGGAGTTAACACTGAAGCTTTCTTT
CASSLVTGVNTEAFF
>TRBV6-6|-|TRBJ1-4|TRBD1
TGTGCCAGCAGCCGCTCTTCGGGACAGTCTAATGAAAAACTGTTTTTT
CASSRSSGQSNEKLFF
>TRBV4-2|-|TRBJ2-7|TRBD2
TGTGCCAGCAGCCAAGTGTCTGGGGCGGGAGTCTACGAGCAGTACTTC
CASSQVSGAGVYEQYF
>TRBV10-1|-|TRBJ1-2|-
TGCGCCAGCAGAGCAGGGAACTATGGCTACACCTTC
CASRAGNYGYTF
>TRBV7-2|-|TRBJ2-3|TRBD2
TGTGCCAGCAGCTCGACTAGCGGGGAGGGTCGTACGCAGTATTTT
CASSSTSGEGRTQYF
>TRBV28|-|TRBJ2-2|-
TGTGCCAGCAGTGGGCAGGGCGGAACCGGGGAGCTGTTTTTT
CASSGQGGTGELFF
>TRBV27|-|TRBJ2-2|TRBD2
TGTGCCAGCAGTTGGGGTGCGGGGGACACCGGGGAGCTGTTTTTT
CASSWGAGDTGELFF
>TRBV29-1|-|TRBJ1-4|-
TGCAGCGTGGTCCTGCGCCGGGATAAGGGTGAAAAACTGTTTTTT
CSVVLRRDKGEKLFF
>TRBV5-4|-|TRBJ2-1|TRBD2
TGTGCCAGCAGCAAAGTAGCGGGAGATTACGATGAGCAGTTCTTC
CASSKVAGDYDEQFF
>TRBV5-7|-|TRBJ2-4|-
TGTGCCAGCAGCTTAGTAGCGAAGTCTAAGTACTTC
CASSLVAKSKYF